Below, 11 T cell receptor beta chains from the same sample are listed, as sequenced in a study of OX40 agonist ivuxolimab in advanced cancers. The table came from immunoSEQ multiplex PCR; TCRdb's copy has only in-frame clones and leaves some out. The sample has some 91,000 clones; about 90% are singletons. The source material was CD4+ or CD8+ T cells sorted from blood, sampled in a trial of the OX40 agonist ivuxolimab. The receptors were sampled from an adult with an advanced solid tumor such as melanoma, head and neck, liver or kidney cancer.

The chain links TRBV29-1 to TRBJ2-2, with no clear D. This CDR3 comprises 14 residues. Germline V gene data show CDR1 as SQVTM and CDR2 as ANQGSEA. The V gene lost 4 bases and the J gene lost 0 bases, with 9 bases spanning the gap. This CDR3 reads CSVATKTNTGELFF. CDR3 bases: TGCAGCGTTGCTACAAAGACGAACACCGGGGAGCTGTTTTTT.

The CDR3 sequence: CAWRRINTEAFF. The CDR3 nucleotides are TGTGCCTGGAGACGGATCAACACTGAAGCTTTCTTT. This chain connects TRBV30 to TRBJ1-1; D is ambiguous. V was cut by 3 bases and J by 2 bases, with 7 bases left in between. The germline V gene encodes CDR1 GTSNPN and CDR2 SVGIG (reference sequence). This CDR3 has 12 amino acids.

The chain links TRBV27 to TRBJ2-7, with 9 bases that match TRBD2. With 3 bases clipped from V and 3 bases from J, the junction kept 3 bases outside the gene matches. There are 14 residues in the CDR3. Germline V gene sequence: CDR1 MNHEY, CDR2 SMNVEV (reference sequence). CDR3 coding DNA: TGTGCCAGCAGTTTTGCTAGCGGGATCTACGAGCAGTACTTC. This encodes CASSFASGIYEQYF.

The V call is TRBV5-6, the J call TRBJ2-7; 10 nucleotides agree with TRBD2. The CDR3 extends over 14 amino acids. The germline V gene has CDR1 SGHDT and CDR2 YYEEEE. V lost 6 bases to trimming and J lost 4 bases; unmatched junction nucleotides: 7. CDR3 DNA sequence: TGTGCCAGCACCACTCTAGCGGGAGAATACGAGCAGTACTTC. Encoded protein: CASTTLAGEYEQYF.

The chain recombines TRBV30 with TRBJ1-2; D might be TRBD1 (6 bases). V was cut by 3 bases and J by 4 bases, with 15 bases left in between. The CDR3 runs 14 residues. Germline V gives CDR1 GTSNPN, CDR2 SVGIG (reference sequence). The CDR3, as DNA: TGTGCCTGGAGAGAGAGATACAGGGCCTATGGCTACACCTTC. It specifies CAWRERYRAYGYTF.

The genes are TRBV6-1 and TRBJ1-3; D unresolved. The CDR3 has 17 residues. V gave up 0 bases and J gave up 2 bases, with 14 bases separating them. The V gene's germline CDR1 is MNHNS and CDR2 SASEGT. Here the CDR3 reads CASSEAMGTPTGNTIYF. The CDR3, as DNA: TGTGCCAGCAGTGAAGCGATGGGCACCCCCACTGGAAACACCATATATTTT.

This chain links TRBV5-1 with TRBJ2-3; 8 bases align to TRBD2. CDR3 length equals 14 residues. With 7 bases clipped from V and 2 bases from J, the junction kept 6 bases outside the gene matches. Per the germline V gene, CDR1 is SGHRS and CDR2 is YFSETQ. Here the CDR3 DNA reads TGCGCCAGCGACTATAGCGGGACCACAGATACGCAGTATTTT. Its translation is CASDYSGTTDTQYF.

The rearrangement links TRBV7-6 to TRBJ2-2; D might be TRBD1 (5 bases). Per the germline V gene, CDR1 is SGHVS and CDR2 is FNYEAQ. The CDR3 is 14 residues long. V was trimmed by 4 bases and J by 6 bases, leaving 12 bases between them. CDR3 DNA: TGTGCCAGCAGCTCGACCCAGGGCCCCGGGGAGCTGTTTTTT. Translated, it gives CASSSTQGPGELFF.

The chain uses TRBV29-1 and TRBJ2-2, with 8 bases fitting TRBD1. This CDR3 has 17 amino acids. CDR1 SQVTM and CDR2 ANQGSEA come from the germline V gene. V lost 2 bases to trimming and J lost 2 bases; unmatched junction nucleotides: 10. The CDR3, as DNA: TGCAGCGTTGAAACTCCTAGGGGGACAGGTAACACCGGGGAGCTGTTTTTT. Protein sequence: CSVETPRGTGNTGELFF.

The V and J genes are TRBV6-1 and TRBJ2-1, with 11 bases that match TRBD2. Germline trimming cut 7 bases from V and 5 bases from J; bases unmatched to any gene: 7. This CDR3 has 15 amino acids. Germline V CDR1 and CDR2: MNHNS, SASEGT. CDR3 residues: CASTGGLAENNEQFF. The CDR3 nucleotides are TGTGCCAGCACCGGGGGACTAGCGGAAAACAATGAGCAGTTCTTC.

In DNA, the CDR3 is TGTGCCAGCAGCTTATTCTTCTGGGATGAGCAGTTCTTC. It encodes CASSLFFWDEQFF. This rearrangement joins TRBV7-3 to TRBJ2-1; D gene unclear. The CDR3 has 13 amino acids. Germline V CDR1 and CDR2: SGHTA, FQGTGA. The ends were cut back, 2 bases at V and 8 bases at J, with 10 bases in the middle.